This T cell receptor beta chain derives from a study of blood T cells in healthy people across ages. The study's findings and limits: Among long-lived donors, naive CD4+ cells were more numerous and diversity higher than in aged donors. Strong correlation linked observed beta diversity and percent naive T cells.

Unmatched junction bases numbered 13, after V lost 5 bases and J lost 1 base. This CDR3 region has 17 residues. Alongside a J-beta primer mix, a sample-barcoded 5' primer served in a second PCR lasting roughly 6 to 12 cycles. From the 5' RACE reads, TCRdb called clonotypes with MiXCR, one entry per CDR3 protein. The sample contains some 1.5 million distinct CDR3 sequences, 28% of which appear only once. The individuals who served as donors were healthy Caucasians living in Russia, aged about 6 to 100. A minimum of 6 million PBMCs was isolated per sample. With respect to this clonotype: Its antigen is not known.

The sample consisted of blood. This sequence joins TRBV12-3 or TRBV12-4 and TRBJ1-2, with 7 bases aligning to TRBD1. This TCR derives from a young woman in good health. CDR3 residues: CASSAGGVIQSNYGYTF. DNA of the CDR3: TGTGCCAGCAGTGCAGGGGGGGTTATACAGAGTAACTATGGCTACACCTTC.